This T cell receptor (beta chain) originates from a study of identical twins. Study-level results: Twin-shared out-of-frame alpha sequences showed excess low generation probability. Its conclusions, products of cross-sectional statistical analysis, did not come from following the same donors.

The ends lost 3 bases at V and 3 bases at J; junction bases unmatched: 6. The CDR3 covers 16 residues. Each CDR3 protein is one row after TCRdb ran MiXCR on the 5' RACE reads. The data show about 200,000 distinct CDR3 sequences, around 6.9% seen once. This clonotype showed up many times. The antigen is not known. These data were likewise used in another study, on yellow fever vaccine responses in identical twins.

Sequences were obtained from memory (CD45RO+) T cells sorted from blood. The chain is built from TRBV12-3 or TRBV12-4 and TRBJ2-5; TRBD2 aligns across 11 bases. The TCR comes from a woman younger than 30 in good health. The CDR3 DNA reads as TGTGCCAGCAGTTTGGGGACTAGCGGCCGGAAAGAGACCCAGTACTTC. Translating it yields CASSLGTSGRKETQYF.